This TCR beta chain was profiled in a study of cytomegalovirus exposure and HLA in healthy donors. This CDR3 is 13 amino acids long. The V gene lost 4 bases and the J gene lost 2 bases, with 9 bases spanning the gap. Per germline, CDR1 SGHRS and CDR2 YFSETQ. With respect to this clone: The target antigen is unknown.

The PCR was carried out with 60 Vbeta primers and 13 Jbeta primers. Sequencing was performed with immunoSEQ multiplex PCR; in TCRdb, only in-frame clones are kept and a portion is missing. This sample's table has about 130,000 clones. Study-level points and caveats: An ancestry cluster, one associated with Asian ancestry, reportedly showed fewer N-insertions than the 666-donor mean in a later analysis. The majority of TCR sequences were rare, yet some public TCRs appeared in many donors.

The sample taken for sequencing was PBMCs. The genes are TRBV5-1 and TRBJ2-5; a possible D gene is TRBD2 (6 bases). The sequence was obtained from a man in his forties or fifties in good health and CMV-seronegative. CDR3: CASSRGLQETQYF. The DNA of the CDR3 is TGCGCCAGCAGCAGGGGACTGCAAGAGACCCAGTACTTC.